These 14 T cell receptor beta chains share one sample of origin, sequenced in a study of T cell responses to AZD1222 COVID-19 vaccine. TCRdb's copy holds only in-frame clones and misses some; the assay was immunoSEQ multiplex PCR. The table lists some 150,000 clones, around 90% of them singletons. Material: peripheral blood, obtained 28 days after the second AZD1222 dose. The source is an adult who received the AZD1222 COVID-19 vaccine.

The chain links TRBV7-6 to TRBJ1-5, with TRBD1 matching 9 bases. The CDR3 sequence is 18 residues long. V was pared by 2 bases and J by 0 bases, with 8 bases of the junction left unmatched. Germline assignment: CDR1 SGHVS and CDR2 FNYEAQ. CDR3 nucleotide sequence: TGTGCCAGCAGCTTAAATACAGGGGGCCCATATAGCAATCAGCCCCAGCATTTT. It encodes CASSLNTGGPYSNQPQHF.

The chain couples TRBV29-1 to TRBJ1-1; 7 bases agree with TRBD1. V gave up 6 bases and J gave up 5 bases; unmatched junction bases: 9. Germline V lookup: CDR1 SQVTM, CDR2 ANQGSEA. The CDR3 loop spans 13 amino acids. The CDR3 bases are TGCAGCGTAATGCAGGCAGGGGGAACTGAAGCTTTCTTT. Its protein is CSVMQAGGTEAFF.

The chain combines TRBV2 with TRBJ2-2; no clear D gene. CDR1 and CDR2 (germline): SNHLY, FYNNEI. V was shortened by 8 bases and J by 0 bases, with 7 bases between the two germline ends. CDR3 length: 13 amino acids. The CDR3 region has the DNA TGTGCCAGCGTTAGTGCGAACACCGGGGAGCTGTTTTTT. Translated: CASVSANTGELFF.

V and J are TRBV6-5 and TRBJ2-3; TRBD2 might be the D (7 bases). CDR1 is MNHEY, CDR2 SVGAGI, per germline. The CDR3 extends over 15 amino acids. V dropped 5 bases and J dropped 6 bases, with 18 bases sitting between them. For the CDR3, the DNA is TGTGCCAGCAGTCCGCAAGGGGGGGGAGGGGATACGCAGTATTTT. It specifies CASSPQGGGGDTQYF.

The rearrangement joins TRBV2 to TRBJ2-3; D is uncertain. This CDR3 contains 15 residues. Trimming shortened V by 1 base and J by 6 bases, and 14 bases separated the two germline ends. Germline CDR1 and CDR2: SNHLY and FYNNEI. The CDR3 DNA sequence: TGTGCCAGCAGTGAAGGATCGAGCGCCCTTGATACGCAGTATTTT. It codes for CASSEGSSALDTQYF. Supplemented by reference TRBV2 and TRBJ2-3, the full variable domain reads EPEVTQTPSHQVTQMGQEVILRCVPISNHLYFYWYRQILGQKVEFLVSFYNNEISEKSEIFDDQFSVERPDGSNFTLKIRSTKLEDSAMYFCASSEGSSALDTQYFGPGTRLTVL.

This clone was detected once. The CDR3 DNA reads TGTGCCAGTAGTATCCCGAGGAAGGGGCCCCATAATGAAAAACTGTTTTTT. This translates into CASSIPRKGPHNEKLFF. The chain carries TRBV19 and TRBJ1-4, with D tentatively TRBD1 (5 bases). The CDR3 is 17 amino acids. V lost 3 bases and J lost 4, with 18 bases in between. The V gene's germline CDR1 is LNHDA and CDR2 SQIVND (reference sequence).

This chain connects TRBV5-1 to TRBJ2-7; 11 bases align to TRBD1. Germline CDR1 is SGHRS and CDR2 is YFSETQ. The CDR3 is made up of 16 amino acids. V lost 6 bases to trimming and J lost 3 bases; unmatched junction nucleotides: 11. CDR3 sequence reads: CASTKRGTGGNYEQYF. CDR3 nucleotide sequence: TGCGCCAGCACAAAGAGGGGGACAGGGGGTAACTACGAGCAGTACTTC.

This rearrangement joins TRBV6-5 to TRBJ2-2; possibly TRBD2 for D (6 bases). CDR1 MNHEY and CDR2 SVGAGI come from the germline V gene. V lost 2 bases, J lost 6 bases, and 13 bases lay in between. The CDR3 has 15 residues. CDR3 nucleotides: TGTGCCAGCAGTTACCTGGGCGGGATCGCCGGGGAGCTGTTTTTT. This encodes CASSYLGGIAGELFF.

The chain joins TRBV19 to TRBJ1-5; no reliable D call. In germline, CDR1 is LNHDA, CDR2 SQIVND (reference sequence). CDR3 length: 13 amino acids. The V end lost 4 bases, the J end lost 4 bases, and 8 bases lay between the germline ends. CDR3 in amino acids: CASSRRENQPQHF. The CDR3, as DNA: TGTGCCAGTAGTAGGAGGGAGAATCAGCCCCAGCATTTT.

This clone was seen only a few times. The chain joins TRBV18 to TRBJ2-7, with a tentative D call TRBD1 (6 bases). The CDR3 length is 15 residues. V was cut by 4 bases and J by 4 bases, with 17 bases left in between. Germline V gives CDR1 KGHSH, CDR2 LQKENI. The CDR3 spells CASSLTRQDGYEQYF. CDR3 coding DNA: TGTGCCAGCTCACTAACAAGACAGGACGGGTACGAGCAGTACTTC.

This clone showed up just a few times. This sequence joins TRBV30 and TRBJ2-3, with no clear D. With 3 bases removed from V and 1 base from J, the gap between germline ends came to 11 bases. The CDR3 runs to 14 residues. CDR1 and CDR2 from the germline V gene are GTSNPN and SVGIG (reference sequence). Here the CDR3 reads CAWSPLRRTDTQYF. The CDR3, as DNA: TGTGCCTGGAGCCCCCTCAGACGCACAGATACGCAGTATTTT.

This clone was detected only a few times. The chain carries TRBV5-8 and TRBJ1-1; the D gene is possibly TRBD1 (5 bases). Germline V gene data show CDR1 as SGHTS and CDR2 as YDEGEE. V lost 3 bases, J lost 6 bases, and 9 bases lay in between. The CDR3 consists of 12 residues. The DNA for the CDR3 is TGTGCCAGCAGCTGGGGGATTTCTGAAGCTTTCTTT. The encoded protein is CASSWGISEAFF. The full variable domain, in which reference TRBV5-8 and TRBJ1-1 provide the parts outside the CDR3, is EAGVTQSPTHLIKTRGQQATLRCSPISGHTSVYWYQQALGLGLQFLLWYDEGEERNRGNFPPRFSGRQFPNYSSELNVNALELEDSALYLCASSWGISEAFFGQGTRLTVV.

This clone was seen once. The chain is built from TRBV7-9 and TRBJ1-2, with TRBD1 identical over 7 bases. Per germline, CDR1 SEHNR and CDR2 FQNEAQ (reference sequence). This CDR3 spans 16 amino acids. Trimming took 2 bases from V and 8 from J; bases not matched to a gene: 14. In DNA form, the CDR3 reads TGTGCCAGCAGCTTATCAGATGGGACAGCTACTATGGGCTACACCTTC. Encoded protein: CASSLSDGTATMGYTF.

The chain employs TRBV5-6 and TRBJ1-1; 11 bases match TRBD1. V shed 5 bases, J shed 1 base, and the junction held 7 bases outside the gene matches. Germline CDR1 reads SGHDT; CDR2 reads YYEEEE. The CDR3 has 16 amino acids. The CDR3 nucleotides are TGTGCCAGCAGACTGCCGGGACAGGGGGAGAACACTGAAGCTTTCTTT. Protein product: CASRLPGQGENTEAFF.